This is a list of T cell receptor beta chains from one sample in a study of monozygotic twins with inflammatory bowel disease. TCRdb re-analyzed the 5' RACE reads; it lists each CDR3 protein once, without DNA. This listing includes approximately 330,000 distinct CDR3 sequences. The sample taken for sequencing was blood. The receptors were sampled from a human donor with ulcerative colitis or Crohn's disease, or a healthy co-twin of an affected twin (not recorded which). CDR3s include the opening cysteine and the closing phenylalanine or tryptophan.

>TRBJ2-5|TRBV3-1
CASSQEAGRQETQYF
>TRBJ1-2|TRBV27
CASSGPGTGRVGYTF
>TRBJ2-6|TRBV5-1
CASNPVTGANVLTF
>TRBJ1-5|TRBV27
CASSQGALRGQPQHF
>TRBJ2-7|TRBV3-1
CASSQIRDEQYF
>TRBJ2-4|TRBV7-8
CASSLTSSGRDIQYF
>TRBJ1-3|TRBV4-3
CASSQEFLGTNTIYF
>TRBJ2-1|TRBV6-2/TRBV6-3
CASRTDYSSYNEQFF
>TRBJ1-2|TRBV29-1
CSVTGTGNGYTF
>TRBJ2-1|TRBV7-9
CASSLVSGSTNEQFF
>TRBJ2-4|TRBV7-2
CASSLDRAVAKNIQYF
>TRBJ1-1|TRBV28
CASSLYQGRTEAFF
>TRBJ2-5|TRBV2
CASSVALRETQYF
>TRBJ2-7|TRBV28
CASSTKVVLLFYEQYF
>TRBJ2-4|TRBV28
CANSSPRTGGAGKNIQYF
>TRBJ1-1|TRBV9
CASSSRPETEAFF
>TRBJ1-2|TRBV7-2
CASRAGGQSSFGYTF
>TRBJ1-1|TRBV19
CASSRTLTEAFF
>TRBJ2-5|TRBV6-1
CASSEGGTRVETQYF
>TRBJ1-1|TRBV10-2
CARTENTEAFF
>TRBJ2-7|TRBV7-2
CASSLGFMRGQNEQYF
>TRBJ2-7|TRBV7-2
CASSLPQILTGGNEQYF
>TRBJ2-7|TRBV4-1
CASSQEDKPYEQYF
>TRBJ2-7|TRBV6-2/TRBV6-3
CASRRPSGGTEQYF
>TRBJ2-1|TRBV11-3
CASSLGRGYNEQFF
>TRBJ1-6|TRBV27
CASSPTGGFYNSPLHF
>TRBJ2-1|TRBV5-6
CASSSLLGTYNEQFF
>TRBJ2-1|TRBV4-1
CASRAAGGNEQFF
>TRBJ1-1|TRBV7-6
CASSLVAQGVEEAFF
>TRBJ1-6|TRBV20-1
CSARGEGTYSPLHF
>TRBJ2-7|TRBV3-1
CASSRGLAGVGEQYF
>TRBJ2-1|TRBV9
CASSATTGSDNEQFF
>TRBJ1-5|TRBV18
CASSHDRGSQPQHF
>TRBJ1-2|TRBV12-3/TRBV12-4
CASSHSLNYGYTF
>TRBJ2-5|TRBV20-1
CSARDRDIFRSRETQYF
>TRBJ1-2|TRBV5-1
CASSLEVSDRSYGYTF